These 21 T cell receptor beta chains share one sample of origin, sequenced in a study of vaccination effects on CD4 cells after COVID-19. Their antigens remain unidentified. TCRdb's copy holds only in-frame clones and misses some; the assay was immunoSEQ multiplex PCR. The sample holds roughly 46,000 clones, over 60% seen once. Culture lasted about nine days before CD4+ T cell isolation. A PCR test confirmed that the person had SARS-CoV-2 infection between March and December 2020. Each participant was administered two doses of either the BNT162b2 or the mRNA-1273 vaccine. Sequencing used CD4+ T cells from PBMCs cultured without peptide, obtained after COVID-19 vaccination. Every receptor here comes from a human donor who had a prior SARS-CoV-2 infection.

In its sample, this clone was seen a few times. V is TRBV11-1 and J is TRBJ2-3; no definite D call. Germline V gene data show CDR1 as SGHAT and CDR2 as FQDESV (reference sequence). This CDR3 has 15 amino acids. V lost 5 bases and J 1 base, leaving 13 bases between the germline ends. The chain's CDR3 is CASSVPSLGTDTQYF. In DNA form, the CDR3 reads TGTGCCAGCAGCGTACCATCTCTCGGCACAGATACGCAGTATTTT.

V usage is TRBV3-1 (or the pseudogene TRBV3-2) and J usage is TRBJ1-1; 8 positions match TRBD1. This CDR3 has 13 residues. The V gene's germline CDR1 is LGHDT and CDR2 YNNKEL (reference sequence). V lost 2 bases and J lost 8; bases outside the gene matches: 4. CDR3 bases: TGTGCCAGCAGCCAATCCGGGACAGGAGAAGCTTTCTTT. Translation gives CASSQSGTGEAFF.

The chain employs TRBV3-1 (or the pseudogene TRBV3-2) and TRBJ2-3; D is possibly TRBD2 (7 bases). Per germline, CDR1 LGHDT and CDR2 YNNKEL (reference sequence). The CDR3 is 16 amino acids. V shed 4 bases and J shed 0 bases, with 14 bases lying between them. As DNA, the CDR3 is TGTGCCAGCAGCCGTCGGGGGGCCGGGAGCACAGATACGCAGTATTTT. It is translated as CASSRRGAGSTDTQYF.

CDR3 nucleotide sequence: TGTGCCAGCAACCTAATGCGGGCCACTTCCTACGAGCAGTACTTC. It is translated as CASNLMRATSYEQYF. This sequence joins TRBV11-2 and TRBJ2-7, with a weak D call TRBD2 (5 bases). The CDR3 runs to 15 residues. Germline CDR1 is SGHAT and CDR2 is FQNNGV. Trimming removed 7 bases at V and 1 base at J, with 17 bases between. The variable domain in full, completed from reference TRBV11-2 and TRBJ2-7, reads EAGVAQSPRYKIIEKRQSVAFWCNPISGHATLYWYQQILGQGPKLLIQFQNNGVVDDSQLPKDRFSAERLKGVDSTLKIQPAKLEDSAVYLCASNLMRATSYEQYFGPGTRLTVT.

CDR3 in amino acids: CASSEDIYGYTF. CDR3 sequence (DNA): TGTGCCAGCAGTGAAGACATCTATGGCTACACCTTC. The chain combines TRBV2 with TRBJ1-2; unclear D gene. The CDR3 runs to 12 residues. The germline V and J ends were trimmed by 1 base and 4 bases, with 4 bases remaining between them. The germline gives CDR1 SNHLY, CDR2 FYNNEI.

The chain links TRBV9 to TRBJ2-2, with TRBD2 matching over 13 bases. The germline CDR1 and CDR2 sequences are SGDLS and YYNGEE. The CDR3 contains 17 residues. The ends lost 3 bases at V and 4 bases at J; junction bases unmatched: 6. This CDR3 is CASSGTSGRTVTGELFF. The DNA of the CDR3 is TGTGCCAGCAGCGGGACTAGCGGGAGAACGGTCACCGGGGAGCTGTTTTTT. The complete variable domain, with remaining parts taken from reference TRBV9 and TRBJ2-2, reads DSGVTQTPKHLITATGQRVTLRCSPRSGDLSVYWYQQSLDQGLQFLIQYYNGEERAKGNILERFSAQQFPDLHSELNLSSLELGDSALYFCASSGTSGRTVTGELFFGEGSRLTVL.

This chain links TRBV5-6 with TRBJ2-7; TRBD1 aligns across 11 bases. Trimming removed 4 bases from V and 2 bases from J; junction bases left unmatched: 2. The CDR3 has 14 residues. CDR1 SGHDT and CDR2 YYEEEE come from the germline V gene. The chain's CDR3 is CASSLGQGAYEQYF. DNA of the CDR3: TGTGCCAGCAGCCTGGGACAGGGGGCCTACGAGCAGTACTTC. The whole variable domain, filled in from reference TRBV5-6 and TRBJ2-7, reads DAGVTQSPTHLIKTRGQQVTLRCSPKSGHDTVSWYQQALGQGPQFIFQYYEEEERQRGNFPDRFSGHQFPNYSSELNVNALLLGDSALYLCASSLGQGAYEQYFGPGTRLTVT.

This chain connects TRBV6-2 or TRBV6-3 to TRBJ2-2; D might be TRBD1 or TRBD2, each matching 6 bases. The CDR3 runs 16 residues. Germline V lookup: CDR1 MNHEY, CDR2 SVGEGT. V shed 6 bases and J shed 2 bases, with 16 bases lying between them. In DNA, the CDR3 is TGTGCCAGCAGCCGTCTCACCGGGGGCAACACCGGGGAGCTGTTTTTT. This translates into CASSRLTGGNTGELFF.

This clone was picked up a small number of times. The rearrangement uses TRBV11-3 and TRBJ2-1; D gene unclear. Germline lookup yields CDR1 SGHNT and CDR2 YENEEA. There are 13 residues in the CDR3. V lost 0 bases, J lost 4 bases, and 4 bases lay in between. CDR3: CASSLEEYNEQFF. Here the CDR3 DNA reads TGTGCCAGCAGCTTAGAGGAATACAATGAGCAGTTCTTC.

V is TRBV3-1 (or the pseudogene TRBV3-2) and J is TRBJ2-5; TRBD2 matches at 11 bases. V was clipped by 4 bases and J by 7 bases; unmatched bases: 5. The germline V gene encodes CDR1 LGHDT and CDR2 YNNKEL (reference sequence). This CDR3 spans 14 amino acids. CDR3 sequence reads: CASSRSGGGRTQYF. CDR3 sequence (DNA): TGTGCCAGCAGCCGTAGCGGGGGGGGAAGGACCCAGTACTTC.

The rearrangement links TRBV7-9 to TRBJ2-2; D remains unclear. The CDR3 sequence is 18 residues long. CDR1 is SEHNR and CDR2 is FQNEAQ in the germline V gene (reference sequence). Trimming removed 2 bases from V and 0 bases from J, with 16 bases in between. The CDR3 reads CASSLFPGVGSNTGELFF. In nucleotides, the CDR3 is TGTGCCAGCAGCTTATTTCCGGGTGTCGGTTCGAACACCGGGGAGCTGTTTTTT. The entire variable domain, with the rest obtained from reference TRBV7-9 and TRBJ2-2, is as follows: DTGVSQNPRHKITKRGQNVTFRCDPISEHNRLYWYRQTLGQGPEFLTYFQNEAQLEKSRLLSDRFSAERPKGSFSTLEIQRTEQGDSAMYLCASSLFPGVGSNTGELFFGEGSRLTVL.

This rearrangement joins TRBV9 to TRBJ2-5, with a weak D call TRBD2 (5 bases). Germline V lookup: CDR1 SGDLS, CDR2 YYNGEE. This CDR3 spans 14 amino acids. The ends were cut back, 3 bases at V and 4 bases at J, with 13 bases in the middle. CDR3 protein: CASSEGQGGETQYF. Here the CDR3 DNA reads TGTGCCAGCAGCGAGGGCCAAGGAGGAGAGACCCAGTACTTC.

This rearrangement joins TRBV5-4 to TRBJ1-4; no clear D gene. CDR1 is SGHNT, CDR2 YYREEE, per germline (reference sequence). Trimming removed 1 base from V and 2 bases from J, with 9 bases in between. The CDR3 has 15 amino acids. The CDR3 here is CASSLSGSTNEKLFF. For the CDR3, the DNA is TGTGCCAGCAGCTTGTCGGGGAGTACTAATGAAAAACTGTTTTTT.

The chain joins TRBV18 to TRBJ1-1, with 7 bases aligning to TRBD1. V lost 3 bases to trimming and J lost 2 bases; unmatched junction nucleotides: 6. The germline CDR1 and CDR2 sequences are KGHSH and LQKENI. The CDR3 consists of 15 residues. DNA of the CDR3: TGTGCCAGCTCACCGGGACAGTATGCTAACACTGAAGCTTTCTTT. As protein: CASSPGQYANTEAFF.

This rearrangement joins TRBV7-9 to TRBJ2-1; 11 positions match TRBD2. The CDR3 consists of 15 residues. Germline V lookup: CDR1 SEHNR, CDR2 FQNEAQ (reference sequence). Germline trimming cut 2 bases from V and 4 bases from J; bases unmatched to any gene: 1. The CDR3 DNA is TGTGCCAGCAGCTTAACTAGCGGGGGTTACAATGAGCAGTTCTTC. Its protein is CASSLTSGGYNEQFF.

The V call is TRBV5-1, the J call TRBJ2-7; 10 bases are a match to TRBD1. Germline lookup yields CDR1 SGHRS and CDR2 YFSETQ. Trimming took 4 bases from V and 6 from J; bases not matched to a gene: 1. The CDR3 extends over 12 amino acids. The CDR3 sequence is CASSRDRGEQYF. As DNA, the CDR3 is TGCGCCAGCAGCCGGGACAGGGGCGAGCAGTACTTC. The full variable domain, its missing parts supplied by reference TRBV5-1 and TRBJ2-7, is KAGVTQTPRYLIKTRGQQVTLSCSPISGHRSVSWYQQTPGQGLQFLFEYFSETQRNKGNFPGRFSGRQFSNSRSEMNVSTLELGDSALYLCASSRDRGEQYFGPGTRLTVT.

In regard to this clone: A junction boundary mismatches the germline segment, possibly from a read error. This sequence joins TRBV2 and TRBJ2-5; 7 bases are shared with TRBD2. From germline, CDR1 is SNHLY and CDR2 FYNNEI. This CDR3 has 12 amino acids. This chain's CDR3 is CASNGGSHLRDF. The DNA of the CDR3 is TGTGCCAGCAATGGCGGGAGCCACCTTCGGGACTTC.

The chain recombines TRBV5-1 with TRBJ2-7; 10 bases match TRBD1. The length of the CDR3 is 15 residues. V trimming: 3 bases; J trimming: 6 bases; junction bases outside the gene matches: 9. Germline CDR1 SGHRS, CDR2 YFSETQ. The CDR3: CASSSDGQGGLEQYF. The CDR3 coding sequence is TGCGCCAGCAGCTCGGATGGACAGGGGGGCCTCGAGCAGTACTTC.

This clone showed up just once. CDR3 sequence: CASSQPLHWETEAFF. The CDR3 nucleotides are TGTGCCAGCAGCCAACCCCTACACTGGGAAACTGAAGCTTTCTTT. The chain links TRBV4-2 to TRBJ1-1; D ambiguous. Germline-derived CDR1 and CDR2 are LGHNA and YNFKEQ. The CDR3 consists of 15 residues. V was shortened by 2 bases and J by 5 bases, with 15 bases between the two germline ends.

The chain joins TRBV6-2 or TRBV6-3 to TRBJ2-5, with no clear D. Per the germline V gene, CDR1 is MNHEY and CDR2 is SVGEGT. V lost 4 bases and J lost 8, with 8 bases in between. This CDR3 comprises 11 residues. CDR3 amino acids: CASSLGLTQYF. The CDR3 DNA is TGTGCCAGCAGTTTAGGGCTAACCCAGTACTTC.

About this clone: The sample contains more than one DNA sequence encoding this CDR3. The chain recombines TRBV5-1 with TRBJ2-2; unclear D gene. This CDR3 comprises 13 residues. Germline CDR1 reads SGHRS; CDR2 reads YFSETQ. V lost 0 bases, J lost 5 bases, and 5 bases lay in between. As DNA, the CDR3 is TGCGCCAGCAGCTTGGATCCTACCGGGGAGCTGTTTTTT. Translating it yields CASSLDPTGELFF.